One TCR beta chain is described in this entry. Its recognized antigen is unknown. Qualities for individual bases were not recorded, and no much larger clone is one base off. The study was a case-control design nested within a healthcare worker cohort in London, UK, with weekly nasopharyngeal swab PCR tests and blood sampling. Healthcare workers were enrolled in the week of the UK lockdown, from 23 to 31 March 2020, and were followed every week for up to roughly 16 weeks. Libraries were prepared through 5' RACE. TCRdb lists the instrument as NextSeq 500. In the TCR library protocol, unique molecular identifiers were attached to individual cDNA molecules to correct for PCR bias and sequencing error. Both TCR alpha and beta chains were sequenced, and tight co-correlation was observed between alpha and beta sequence abundances in each sample. Regarding the original processing steps: Decombinator V4 was used to annotate the V gene, J gene and CDR3 of the TCR sequences. Expanded TCRs were defined as changing significantly between any two time points under a Poisson model with p below 0.0001. TCR abundances were normalised to the total number of TCRs sequenced in each sample and reported as counts per million. TRAV1-2 paired with TRAJ12, TRAJ20 or TRAJ33 defined MAIT TCRs, while TRAV10 paired with TRAJ18 defined iNKT TCRs. VDJdb, accessed 1 November 2021, was searched for CMV, EBV and SARS-CoV-2 annotated TCRs, excluding TCRs annotated for multiple antigens. The public reads were reprocessed in TCRdb via fastp at Q25 and MiXCR, keeping in-frame beta chains. CDR3 protein duplicates are merged, each entry listing the most common genes and DNA. TCRdb, not the original authors, processed these V and J calls. The sample table shows 42,000 or so distinct CDR3 sequences, and about 6% are seen once. Around 7.7% of the sample belongs to the ten largest clones.

The sample comes from a study of early T cells in non-severe SARS-CoV-2 infection (dated by TCRdb to about 2021). Study-level background: Because TCR sequencing was done on bulk RNA from unsorted whole blood, the alpha and beta chains could not be paired.

On the study overall, not on this receptor specifically: Matching against VDJdb was skewed toward anti-spike CD8 responses, likely underestimated virus-specific expansions, and missed private and CD4 specificities.

The V end loses 6 bases and the J end loses 2 bases, and a stretch of 7 bases separates them. For CDR1 and CDR2, the germline V gene lists KGHSH and LQKENI. Counted from cysteine to phenylalanine, this CDR3 has 12 amino acids. Only CDR3 DNA remains: 36 bases, in frame from the first base. Recombination connected TRBV18 to TRBJ1-2, with the identity of the D gene unclear. The receptor was derived from an adult who was a healthcare worker with PCR-confirmed SARS-CoV-2 infection or an uninfected control (not recorded which). The sample here was whole blood, taken at baseline. The DNA sequence is given as TGTGCCAGCTCGACTTCAAACTATGGCTACACCTTC. It codes for CASSTSNYGYTF.